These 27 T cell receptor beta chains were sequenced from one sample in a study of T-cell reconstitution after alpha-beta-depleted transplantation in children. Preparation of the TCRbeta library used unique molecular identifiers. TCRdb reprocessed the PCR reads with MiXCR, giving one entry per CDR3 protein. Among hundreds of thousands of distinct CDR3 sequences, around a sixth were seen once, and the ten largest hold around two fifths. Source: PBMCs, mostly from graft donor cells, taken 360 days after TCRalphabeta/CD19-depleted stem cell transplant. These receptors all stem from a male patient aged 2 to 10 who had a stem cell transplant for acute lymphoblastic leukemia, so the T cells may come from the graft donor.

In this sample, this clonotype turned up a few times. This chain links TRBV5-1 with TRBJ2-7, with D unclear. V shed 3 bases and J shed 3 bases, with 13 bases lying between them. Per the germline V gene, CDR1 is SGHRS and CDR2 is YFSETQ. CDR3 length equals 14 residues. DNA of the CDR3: TGCGCCAGCAGCTGGCACCGCGAATACTACGAGCAGTACTTC. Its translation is CASSWHREYYEQYF.

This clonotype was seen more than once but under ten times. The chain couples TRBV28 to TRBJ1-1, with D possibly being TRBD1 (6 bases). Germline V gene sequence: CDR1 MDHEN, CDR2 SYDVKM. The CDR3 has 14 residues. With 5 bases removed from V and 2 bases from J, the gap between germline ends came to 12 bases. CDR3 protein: CASSRTEINTEAFF. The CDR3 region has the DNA TGTGCCAGCAGTCGGACAGAGATAAACACTGAAGCTTTCTTT.

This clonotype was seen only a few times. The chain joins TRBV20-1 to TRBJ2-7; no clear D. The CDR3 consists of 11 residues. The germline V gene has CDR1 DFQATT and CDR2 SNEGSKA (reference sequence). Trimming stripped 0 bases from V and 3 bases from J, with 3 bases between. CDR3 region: CSARDFYEQYF. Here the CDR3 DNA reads TGCAGTGCTAGAGATTTCTACGAGCAGTACTTC.

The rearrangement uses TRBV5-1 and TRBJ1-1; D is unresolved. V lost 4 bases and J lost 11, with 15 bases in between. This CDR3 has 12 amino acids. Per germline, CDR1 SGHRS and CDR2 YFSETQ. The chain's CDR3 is CASSPEREGAFF. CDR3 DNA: TGCGCCAGCAGCCCCGAGAGGGAGGGCGCTTTCTTT.

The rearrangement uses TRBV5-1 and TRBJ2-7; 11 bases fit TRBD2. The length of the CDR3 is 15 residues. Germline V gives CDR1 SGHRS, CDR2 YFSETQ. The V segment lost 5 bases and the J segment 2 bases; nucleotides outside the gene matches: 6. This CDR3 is CASRPVAGGPYEQYF. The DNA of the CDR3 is TGCGCCAGCAGACCTGTAGCGGGAGGGCCCTACGAGCAGTACTTC.

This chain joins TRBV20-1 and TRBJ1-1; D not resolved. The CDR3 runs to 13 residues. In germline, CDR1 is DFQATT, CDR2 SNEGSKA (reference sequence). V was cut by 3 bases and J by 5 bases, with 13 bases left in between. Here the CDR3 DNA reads TGCAGTGCTAGTTGGATTCCGGGGACTGAAGCTTTCTTT. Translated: CSASWIPGTEAFF.

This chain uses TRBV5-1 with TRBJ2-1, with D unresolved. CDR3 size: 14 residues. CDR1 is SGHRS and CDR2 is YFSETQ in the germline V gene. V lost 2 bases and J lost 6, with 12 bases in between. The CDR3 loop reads CASSFGPTGNEQFF. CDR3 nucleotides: TGCGCCAGCAGCTTCGGCCCTACGGGCAATGAGCAGTTCTTC.

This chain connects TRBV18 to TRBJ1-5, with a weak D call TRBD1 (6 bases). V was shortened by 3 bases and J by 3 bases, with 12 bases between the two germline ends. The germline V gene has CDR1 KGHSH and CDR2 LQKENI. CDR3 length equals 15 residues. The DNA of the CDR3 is TGTGCCAGCTCACCGGGGGGCGAAGACAATCAGCCCCAGCATTTT. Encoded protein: CASSPGGEDNQPQHF. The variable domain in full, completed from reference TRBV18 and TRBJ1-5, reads NAGVMQNPRHLVRRRGQEARLRCSPMKGHSHVYWYRQLPEEGLKFMVYLQKENIIDESGMPKERFSAEFPKEGPSILRIQQVVRGDSAAYFCASSPGGEDNQPQHFGDGTRLSIL.

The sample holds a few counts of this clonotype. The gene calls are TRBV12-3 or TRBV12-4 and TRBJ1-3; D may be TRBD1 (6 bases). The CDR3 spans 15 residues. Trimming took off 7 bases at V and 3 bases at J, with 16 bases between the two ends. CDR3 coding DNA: TGTGCCAGCACATACAGGGTCCCAGATGGAAACACCATATATTTT. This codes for CASTYRVPDGNTIYF.

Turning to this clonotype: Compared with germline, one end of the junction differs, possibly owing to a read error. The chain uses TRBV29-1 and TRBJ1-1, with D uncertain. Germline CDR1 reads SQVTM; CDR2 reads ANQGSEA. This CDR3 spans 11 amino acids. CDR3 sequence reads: CSALMNIEAFF. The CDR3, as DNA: TGCAGCGCCCTCATGAACATTGAAGCTTTCTTT.

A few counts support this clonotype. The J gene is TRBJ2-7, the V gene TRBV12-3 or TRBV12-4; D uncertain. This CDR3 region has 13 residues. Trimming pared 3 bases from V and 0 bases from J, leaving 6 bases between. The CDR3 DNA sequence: TGTGCCAGCAGTTTCCAGAGCTCCTACGAGCAGTACTTC. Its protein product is CASSFQSSYEQYF.

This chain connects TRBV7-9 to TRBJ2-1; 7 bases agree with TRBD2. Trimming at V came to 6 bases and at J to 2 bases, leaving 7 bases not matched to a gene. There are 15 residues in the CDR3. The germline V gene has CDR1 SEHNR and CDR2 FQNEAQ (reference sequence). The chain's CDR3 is CASRSSSGPYNEQFF. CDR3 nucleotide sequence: TGTGCCAGCAGATCATCTAGCGGACCCTACAATGAGCAGTTCTTC.

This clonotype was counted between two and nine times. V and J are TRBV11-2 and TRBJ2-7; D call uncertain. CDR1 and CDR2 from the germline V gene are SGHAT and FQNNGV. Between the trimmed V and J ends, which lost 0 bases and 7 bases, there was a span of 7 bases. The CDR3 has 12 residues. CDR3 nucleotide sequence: TGTGCCAGCAGCTTAGATCAAGGGGAGCAGTACTTC. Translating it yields CASSLDQGEQYF.

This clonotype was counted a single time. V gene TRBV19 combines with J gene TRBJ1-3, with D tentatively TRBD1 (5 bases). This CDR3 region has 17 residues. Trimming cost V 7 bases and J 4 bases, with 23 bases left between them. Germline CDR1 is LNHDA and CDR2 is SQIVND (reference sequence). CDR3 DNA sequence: TGTGCCAGTAATCACCGCCCAGGGCCAGATTCCGGAAACACCATATATTTT. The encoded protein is CASNHRPGPDSGNTIYF.

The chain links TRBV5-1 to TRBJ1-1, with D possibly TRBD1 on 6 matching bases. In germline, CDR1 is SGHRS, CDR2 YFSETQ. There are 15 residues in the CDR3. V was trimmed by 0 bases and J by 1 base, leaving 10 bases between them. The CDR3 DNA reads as TGCGCCAGCAGCTTGGGACAGGCGTCGAACACTGAAGCTTTCTTT. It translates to CASSLGQASNTEAFF.

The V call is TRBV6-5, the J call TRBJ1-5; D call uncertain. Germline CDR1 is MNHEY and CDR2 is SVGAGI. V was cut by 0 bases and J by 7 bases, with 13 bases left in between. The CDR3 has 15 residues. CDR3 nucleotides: TGTGCCAGCAGTTACTCGGGGAGGGAACGGCAGCCCCAGCATTTT. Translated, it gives CASSYSGRERQPQHF.

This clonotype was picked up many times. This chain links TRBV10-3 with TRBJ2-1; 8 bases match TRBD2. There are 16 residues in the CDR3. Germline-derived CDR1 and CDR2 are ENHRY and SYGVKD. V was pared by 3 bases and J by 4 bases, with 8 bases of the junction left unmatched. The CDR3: CAISELSSGKYNEQFF. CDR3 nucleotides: TGTGCCATCAGTGAATTGAGTAGCGGGAAGTACAATGAGCAGTTCTTC.

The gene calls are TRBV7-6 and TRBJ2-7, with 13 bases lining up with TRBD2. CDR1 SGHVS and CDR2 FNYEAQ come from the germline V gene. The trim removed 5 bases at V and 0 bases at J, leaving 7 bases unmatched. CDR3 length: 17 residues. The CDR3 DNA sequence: TGTGCCAGCAGCAGTCGACTAGCGGGGGGACTCTCCTACGAGCAGTACTTC. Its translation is CASSSRLAGGLSYEQYF.

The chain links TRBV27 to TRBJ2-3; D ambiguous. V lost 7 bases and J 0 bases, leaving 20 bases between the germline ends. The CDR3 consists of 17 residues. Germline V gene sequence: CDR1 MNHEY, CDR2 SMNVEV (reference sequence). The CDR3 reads CASTSFGWYASTDTQYF. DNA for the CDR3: TGTGCCAGCACCTCGTTTGGTTGGTACGCTAGCACAGATACGCAGTATTTT.

CDR3 sequence reads: CASTGSYEQYF. Here the CDR3 DNA reads TGTGCCAGCACCGGAAGCTACGAGCAGTACTTC. The J gene is TRBJ2-7, the V gene TRBV11-2, with unresolved D. CDR3 length equals 11 residues. Trimming cost V 7 bases and J 3 bases, with 7 bases left between them. CDR1 is SGHAT and CDR2 is FQNNGV in the germline V gene. The whole variable domain, remainder taken from reference TRBV11-2 and TRBJ2-7, is EAGVAQSPRYKIIEKRQSVAFWCNPISGHATLYWYQQILGQGPKLLIQFQNNGVVDDSQLPKDRFSAERLKGVDSTLKIQPAKLEDSAVYLCASTGSYEQYFGPGTRLTVT.

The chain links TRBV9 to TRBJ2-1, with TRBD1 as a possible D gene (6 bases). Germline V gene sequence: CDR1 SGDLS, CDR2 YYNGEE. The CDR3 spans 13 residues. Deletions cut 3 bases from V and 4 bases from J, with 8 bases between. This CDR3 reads CASSAGTYNEQFF. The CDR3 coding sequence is TGTGCCAGCAGCGCCGGGACATACAATGAGCAGTTCTTC.

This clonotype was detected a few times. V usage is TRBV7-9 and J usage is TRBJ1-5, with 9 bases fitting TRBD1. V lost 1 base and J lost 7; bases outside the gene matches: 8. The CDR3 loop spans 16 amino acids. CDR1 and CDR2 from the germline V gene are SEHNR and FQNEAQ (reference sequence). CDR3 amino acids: CASSLGTGDLGQPQHF. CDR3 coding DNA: TGTGCCAGCAGCTTAGGGACAGGGGATTTGGGCCAGCCCCAGCATTTT.

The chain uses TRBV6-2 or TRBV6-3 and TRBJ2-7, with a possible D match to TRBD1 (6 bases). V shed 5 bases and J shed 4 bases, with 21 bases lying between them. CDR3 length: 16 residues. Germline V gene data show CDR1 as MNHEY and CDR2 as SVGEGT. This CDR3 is CASSPPQGPIEYEQYF. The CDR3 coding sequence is TGTGCCAGCAGTCCACCCCAGGGGCCCATAGAATACGAGCAGTACTTC.

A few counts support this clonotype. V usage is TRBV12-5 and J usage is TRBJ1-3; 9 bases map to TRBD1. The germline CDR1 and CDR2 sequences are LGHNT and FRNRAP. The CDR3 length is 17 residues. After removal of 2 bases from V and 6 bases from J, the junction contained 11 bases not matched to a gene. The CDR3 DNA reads TGTGCTAGTGGTTTGACCCCTACCGGGACAGGGAAAAACACCATATATTTT. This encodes CASGLTPTGTGKNTIYF.

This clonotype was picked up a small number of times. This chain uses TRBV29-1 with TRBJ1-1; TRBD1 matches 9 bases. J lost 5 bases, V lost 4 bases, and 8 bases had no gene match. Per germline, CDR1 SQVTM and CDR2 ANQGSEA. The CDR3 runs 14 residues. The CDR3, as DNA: TGCAGCGTTGGGAGGACAGGGGCGGGGACTGAAGCTTTCTTT. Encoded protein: CSVGRTGAGTEAFF.

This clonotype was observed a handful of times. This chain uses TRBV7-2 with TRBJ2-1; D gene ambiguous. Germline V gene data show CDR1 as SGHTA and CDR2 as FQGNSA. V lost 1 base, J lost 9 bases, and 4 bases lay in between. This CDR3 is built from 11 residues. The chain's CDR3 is CASSLDGEQFF. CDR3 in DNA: TGTGCCAGCAGCTTAGATGGTGAGCAGTTCTTC.

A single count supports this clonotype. CDR3 amino acids: CASSLDRVVETQYF. The CDR3 DNA is TGTGCCAGCAGTTTGGACAGGGTCGTGGAGACCCAGTACTTC. This chain joins TRBV6-2 or TRBV6-3 and TRBJ2-5; 8 bases are shared with TRBD1. Germline trimming cut 4 bases from V and 5 bases from J; bases unmatched to any gene: 6. The CDR3 has 14 residues. Germline assignment: CDR1 MNHEY and CDR2 SVGEGT.